The subject of this entry is one T cell receptor (beta chain). Its antigen is unknown. The sample holds no much larger clone one base away, and base qualities are not on file. The CDR3 spans 18 residues, from the cysteine through the phenylalanine. The CDR3 DNA has 54 bases and is translated from base 1. Via the germline V gene, CDR1 is SGHRS and CDR2 YFSETQ. V is trimmed back by 2 bases and J by 4 bases, and the junction contains 15 bases that no gene match accounts for. The donors were under 40 Caucasian individuals from Russia, aged roughly 6 to 100 years, who were systemically healthy. Each donor gave ten milliliters of peripheral blood, drawn into EDTA-treated Vacutainer tubes. Ficoll-Paque density-gradient centrifugation was used to isolate PBMCs, with at least 7 million per sample. Total RNA, at least 6 micrograms per sample, was extracted from PBMCs with Trizol reagent. For every donor, an aliquot of PBMCs went through flow cytometry to measure the percentages of naive CD45RAhigh/CD27high T cells.

The protocol used for the library was 5' RACE. The reads were generated on an Illumina HiSeq 2500. A second PCR of roughly 7 to 11 cycles was performed with a sample-barcoded 5' primer and a J-beta primer mix. A template-switch 5' adaptor carrying 12 random nucleotides introduced a unique molecular identifier onto each TCR beta cDNA molecule. At least 2.5 million CDR3-containing paired-end reads were obtained from each sample. First-strand cDNA synthesis was performed from all RNA using the Mint cDNA synthesis kit, with priming by a TRBC-specific oligonucleotide. Following uracil-DNA glycosylase treatment, a first 18-cycle PCR with universal primers M1SS and BC2_uni_R was performed on all cDNA. Turning to the authors' computational methods: For normalization, 1 million high-quality reads, each with a distinct molecular identifier, were randomly selected from each sample. Reads sharing molecular identifiers were discarded rather than binned into consensus sequences. MiTCR, set to a Q25 quality threshold and the strictest error-elimination algorithm, was used for CDR3 identification, clonotype clustering and error correction. A nonparametric unseen species model using Euler transformation provided a lower-bound estimate of total TCR beta diversity. The public reads were quality trimmed at Q25 with fastp and then assembled into clones with MiXCR by TCRdb, keeping productive beta chains. Entries that share a CDR3 protein sequence are merged under the most common genes and DNA. None of the V and J calls come from the authors' own analysis; TCRdb made them. The sample table records about 1.4 million distinct CDR3 sequences; roughly 60% of these occur just once. The top ten constitute more than 6% of the sample.

The data were taken from a study of blood T cells in healthy people across ages (dated by TCRdb to about 2015). The study in broad terms: In model experiments, template switching captured about one uniquely barcoded TCR beta cDNA molecule for every two T cells. Using deep sequencing normalized with unique cDNA molecular identifiers, the study measured how TCR beta repertoire diversity changes with age. The donors were split into four age groups: young (average around 15 years), middle-aged (around 40), aged (roughly 60) and long-lived (more than 80). To avoid experimental bias, donors of different ages were randomly spread across the sequencing lanes. Two additional independent replicas of 1 million unique cDNA reads from the same blood draw were analyzed for two donors (one aged 18 to 30 and one aged 80 or older).

General conclusions and limits of the study: As age increased, observed TCR beta diversity per million T cells dropped in a roughly linear way, and a significant reduction was already evident by age 40. The percentage of naive T cells measured by flow cytometry correlated strongly with observed TCR beta diversity. Estimates of total diversity based on one million sequenced T cells were regarded as lower bounds and as underestimates. Compared with the aged group, more naive CD4+ T cells, fewer expanded clones and increased TCR diversity were shown by the long-lived group, suggesting age selection. Since profiling was done on bulk unsorted PBMCs, naive and antigen-experienced compartments could not be conclusively compared. Because the CMV infection status of the donors was unknown, age-related changes in expanded clonotypes may potentially have been confounded.

The rearranged chain carries TRBV5-1 and TRBJ2-1; the junction holds 7 bases that match TRBD2. The clonotype comes from a man in his late teens or twenties in good health. Sequenced input: blood. DNA sequence: TGCGCCAGCAGCTTCCCCGGCGAGCGGGGCGATCCGTACAATGAGCAGTTCTTC. This yields the protein CASSFPGERGDPYNEQFF.